Following are 21 T cell receptor beta chains from one sample sequenced in a study of T cell changes during pregnancy in multiple sclerosis. This table comes from immunoSEQ multiplex PCR, and its TCRdb copy is limited to in-frame clones, with some not included. In the table there are about 59,000 clones, approximately 91% of which are singletons. The sequencing used peripheral blood, collected in the second trimester of pregnancy. Receptors originate from a female donor with multiple sclerosis, enrolled in a pregnancy study.

The chain couples TRBV7-3 to TRBJ2-1; 7 positions agree with TRBD2. After removal of 5 bases from V and 8 bases from J, the junction contained 15 bases not matched to a gene. The CDR3 length is 16 residues. Germline V gene data show CDR1 as SGHTA and CDR2 as FQGTGA. CDR3 sequence (DNA): TGTGCCAGCAGCAAAAGGGGAAGGACTAGTGTCCATGAGCAGTTCTTC. As protein: CASSKRGRTSVHEQFF.

This clone was seen only once. The chain is built from TRBV5-4 and TRBJ2-1, with 7 bases identical to TRBD1. In germline, CDR1 is SGHNT, CDR2 YYREEE (reference sequence). The V segment lost 4 bases and the J segment 6 bases; nucleotides outside the gene matches: 10. This CDR3 is 15 amino acids long. CDR3 region: CASSPPGQKFNEQFF. The CDR3 DNA reads TGTGCCAGCAGCCCTCCGGGACAGAAATTCAATGAGCAGTTCTTC.

V usage is TRBV7-2 and J usage is TRBJ2-7; a possible D gene is TRBD2 (5 bases). The CDR3 has 14 amino acids. Per germline, CDR1 SGHTA and CDR2 FQGNSA. Trimming took off 2 bases at V and 0 bases at J, with 8 bases between the two ends. CDR3 sequence: CASSLTRLSYEQYF. Here the CDR3 DNA reads TGTGCCAGCAGCTTAACTAGGCTCTCCTACGAGCAGTACTTC. The entire variable domain, with the rest obtained from reference TRBV7-2 and TRBJ2-7, is as follows: GAGVSQSPSNKVTEKGKDVELRCDPISGHTALYWYRQSLGQGLEFLIYFQGNSAPDKSGLPSDRFSAERTGGSVSTLTIQRTQQEDSAVYLCASSLTRLSYEQYFGPGTRLTVT.

The chain links TRBV4-2 to TRBJ2-1, with D tentatively TRBD1 (5 bases). CDR1 is LGHNA, CDR2 YNFKEQ, per germline. Trimming removed 1 base from V and 5 bases from J, with 21 bases in between. CDR3 size: 18 residues. DNA for the CDR3: TGTGCCAGCAGCCAAGTAAGCCGAGACAGCTATACCCACAATGAGCAGTTCTTC. Protein product: CASSQVSRDSYTHNEQFF.

The chain employs TRBV30 and TRBJ1-5; D is perhaps TRBD1 (5 bases). Germline values: CDR1 GTSNPN, CDR2 SVGIG (reference sequence). V was cut by 4 bases and J by 9 bases, with 22 bases left in between. The CDR3 contains 15 residues. This CDR3 reads CAWTRSGAGWGPQHF. CDR3 nucleotide sequence: TGTGCCTGGACCCGCTCAGGCGCAGGGTGGGGGCCCCAGCATTTT.

The rearrangement joins TRBV7-2 to TRBJ1-6; tentatively, D is TRBD1 (5 bases). CDR3 length: 12 amino acids. V lost 2 bases to trimming and J lost 18 bases, with 14 bases between them. Germline-derived CDR1 and CDR2 are SGHTA and FQGNSA. The CDR3 is CASSLNRQVTHF. CDR3 in DNA: TGTGCCAGCAGCTTAAACAGGCAGGTTACCCACTTT.

The chain couples TRBV4-3 to TRBJ2-2; 10 nucleotides line up with TRBD2. Trimming removed 0 bases from V and 10 bases from J; junction bases left unmatched: 8. The CDR3 is 16 amino acids. Germline assignment: CDR1 LGHNA and CDR2 YSLEER. The CDR3 nucleotides are TGCGCCAGCAGCCAAGATACTAGCGGGGCGGCCCAGGAGCTGTTTTTT. It encodes CASSQDTSGAAQELFF.

This sequence joins TRBV2 and TRBJ2-3; TRBD2 agrees at 11 bases. The CDR3 extends over 15 amino acids. The germline V gene encodes CDR1 SNHLY and CDR2 FYNNEI. Trimming at V came to 6 bases and at J to 2 bases, leaving 4 bases not matched to a gene. DNA for the CDR3: TGTGCCAGCAGCCGGACTAGCGGGTACACAGATACGCAGTATTTT. Translated: CASSRTSGYTDTQYF.

The chain employs TRBV30 and TRBJ1-5; D is possibly TRBD1 (6 bases). The CDR3 sequence is 14 residues long. Germline V gene sequence: CDR1 GTSNPN, CDR2 SVGIG (reference sequence). Trimming removed 2 bases at V and 10 bases at J, with 18 bases between. Here the CDR3 DNA reads TGTGCCTGGAGTCCCCGATTTGACAGGTCACCCCAGCATTTT. It yields the protein CAWSPRFDRSPQHF.

The CDR3 loop is CASSHFLRHSTTDTQYF. The CDR3 bases are TGTGCCAGCAGCCATTTCCTCCGACATTCTACCACAGATACGCAGTATTTT. The chain links TRBV4-2 to TRBJ2-3; no firm D call. The germline V and J ends were trimmed by 3 bases and 2 bases, with 18 bases remaining between them. CDR1 is LGHNA, CDR2 YNFKEQ, per germline. This CDR3 contains 17 residues.

CDR3 bases: TGTGCCAGCAGCTTAGCCCCTAGCGGGGGGGTACGTTCCGGGGCCAACGTCCTGACTTTC. It encodes CASSLAPSGGVRSGANVLTF. The chain uses TRBV7-6 and TRBJ2-6; 12 bases line up with TRBD2. This CDR3 region has 20 residues. CDR1 SGHVS and CDR2 FNYEAQ come from the germline V gene. J was trimmed by 4 bases and V by 0 bases; bases with no gene match: 10.

V and J are TRBV28 and TRBJ2-7, with TRBD1 matching 7 bases. V was pared by 6 bases and J by 6 bases, with 5 bases of the junction left unmatched. This CDR3 has 12 residues. Germline CDR1 is MDHEN and CDR2 is SYDVKM. The CDR3: CASSSTGLEQYF. In DNA, the CDR3 is TGTGCCAGCAGCTCGACAGGGCTCGAGCAGTACTTC.

V and J are TRBV5-1 and TRBJ2-7; 8 bases map to TRBD1. Germline CDR1 is SGHRS and CDR2 is YFSETQ. CDR3 length: 14 residues. Germline trimming cut 4 bases from V and 4 bases from J; bases unmatched to any gene: 7. The DNA for the CDR3 is TGCGCCAGCAGCGCCCAGGGACAGGCGTACGAGCAGTACTTC. Its translation is CASSAQGQAYEQYF.

The rearrangement links TRBV6-4 to TRBJ1-1; D may be TRBD1 (6 bases). The CDR3 is made up of 14 amino acids. V was cut by 5 bases and J by 7 bases, with 17 bases left in between. The germline gives CDR1 MRHNA, CDR2 SNTAGT. The DNA of the CDR3 is TGTGCCAGCAGTCCCCTTCCAGGGGTTGGTGAAGCTTTCTTT. Residues: CASSPLPGVGEAFF.

This clone is medium-sized. V and J are TRBV2 and TRBJ1-2, with 9 positions matching TRBD1. The length of the CDR3 is 13 residues. Germline V gene data show CDR1 as SNHLY and CDR2 as FYNNEI. The trim removed 7 bases at V and 7 bases at J, leaving 7 bases unmatched. CDR3 residues: CASTGTGSAGYTF. CDR3 DNA: TGTGCCAGCACTGGGACAGGGTCGGCTGGCTACACCTTC. The full variable domain, in which reference TRBV2 and TRBJ1-2 provide the parts outside the CDR3, is EPEVTQTPSHQVTQMGQEVILRCVPISNHLYFYWYRQILGQKVEFLVSFYNNEISEKSEIFDDQFSVERPDGSNFTLKIRSTKLEDSAMYFCASTGTGSAGYTFGSGTRLTVV.

The chain combines TRBV30 with TRBJ1-5; no reliable D call. This CDR3 is 15 amino acids long. V shed 0 bases and J shed 9 bases, with 18 bases lying between them. Germline lookup yields CDR1 GTSNPN and CDR2 SVGIG (reference sequence). The CDR3 region has the DNA TGTGCCTGGAGTGTACGTGCAGTCCGGGATCGGCCCCAGCATTTT. Amino acids: CAWSVRAVRDRPQHF.

The chain's CDR3 is CASSPRGDRAYEQYF. CDR3 in DNA: TGTGCCAGCAGTCCAAGAGGGGACAGGGCCTACGAGCAGTACTTC. This chain joins TRBV6-1 and TRBJ2-7; 9 nucleotides match TRBD1. The CDR3 covers 15 residues. Germline V lookup: CDR1 MNHNS, CDR2 SASEGT. J lost 2 bases, V lost 5 bases, and 7 bases had no gene match.

The chain combines TRBV10-3 with TRBJ1-3, with 8 positions matching TRBD1. V lost 2 bases to trimming and J lost 3 bases; unmatched junction nucleotides: 9. Looked up from germline, CDR1 is ENHRY and CDR2 is SYGVKD. The CDR3 covers 17 residues. CDR3 coding DNA: TGTGCCATCAGTGAGCCCCCCGGGACAGGTGATGGAAACACCATATATTTT. As protein: CAISEPPGTGDGNTIYF.

CDR3 region: CASSLGRGSYGYTF. The DNA for the CDR3 is TGTGCCAGCAGCTTGGGCAGGGGAAGCTATGGCTACACCTTC. The chain links TRBV5-6 to TRBJ1-2, with D possibly TRBD1 on 6 matching bases. The germline V gene has CDR1 SGHDT and CDR2 YYEEEE. Trimming left V 0 bases short and J 4 bases short, with 10 bases between. This CDR3 is 14 amino acids long.

This clone was observed a handful of times. Other DNA sequences of this sample code for an identical CDR3. This chain joins TRBV6-6 and TRBJ1-3; no firm D call. Germline assignment: CDR1 MNHNY and CDR2 SVGAGI (reference sequence). CDR3 length: 14 amino acids. The V end was cut by 2 bases, the J end by 2 bases, with 7 bases between. CDR3 nucleotides: TGTGCCAGCAGTTACGGGGAGGCTGGAAACACCATATATTTT. Residues: CASSYGEAGNTIYF.

The chain employs TRBV29-1 and TRBJ1-1, with no clear D. V was clipped by 0 bases and J by 4 bases, with 12 bases between them. CDR3 length: 14 amino acids. Germline V gene sequence: CDR1 SQVTM, CDR2 ANQGSEA. CDR3 in DNA: TGCAGCGTTGAAGATCGGGGAGAACCCACTGAAGCTTTCTTT. It is translated as CSVEDRGEPTEAFF.